These 30 T cell receptor beta chains share one sample of origin, sequenced in a study of T-cell reconstitution after alpha-beta-depleted transplantation in children. Unique molecular identifiers were built into the TCRbeta library. TCRdb re-derived calls from the PCR reads in MiXCR, one entry per CDR3 protein. The sample shows tens of thousands of distinct CDR3 sequences, 6% to 8.5% of them seen only once. The starting material was PBMCs from the stem cell graft donor, obtained from the stem cell graft. These receptors were collected from a human donor who donated a stem cell graft to a child with acute lymphoblastic leukemia.

This clonotype came up many times. Here the CDR3 reads CASKTGQNQPQHF. In DNA, the CDR3 is TGTGCCAGCAAGACAGGGCAAAATCAGCCCCAGCATTTT. The chain has TRBV2 and TRBJ1-5, with 7 bases aligning to TRBD1. The CDR3 contains 13 residues. Per the germline V gene, CDR1 is SNHLY and CDR2 is FYNNEI. With 7 bases clipped from V and 4 bases from J, the junction kept 4 bases outside the gene matches.

This clonotype showed up many times. The chain carries TRBV6-5 and TRBJ2-7, with 7 bases aligning to TRBD2. The CDR3 is 15 amino acids. CDR1 is MNHEY, CDR2 SVGAGI, per germline. V trimming: 7 bases; J trimming: 0 bases; junction bases outside the gene matches: 9. The CDR3 region is CASTPNGGTSYEQYF. The CDR3, as DNA: TGTGCCAGCACTCCGAACGGGGGGACCTCCTACGAGCAGTACTTC.

In its sample, this clonotype was seen many times. The chain joins TRBV2 to TRBJ2-5; no clear D. Germline V gene lookup returns CDR1 SNHLY and CDR2 FYNNEI. CDR3 length: 11 amino acids. Trimming removed 7 bases from V and 5 bases from J, with 8 bases in between. The CDR3 bases are TGTGCCAGCACCCCAGCGGAGACCCAGTACTTC. This sequence encodes CASTPAETQYF.

This clonotype appeared many times. This sequence joins TRBV25-1 and TRBJ2-1, with a possible D match to TRBD1 (8 bases). The V and J ends lost 6 bases and 8 bases respectively, with 17 bases between them. This CDR3 spans 14 amino acids. Germline values: CDR1 MGHDK, CDR2 SYGVNS. The DNA for the CDR3 is TGTGCCAGCAGAGGGACAGGACTAGGCGATGAGCAGTTCTTC. It specifies CASRGTGLGDEQFF.

V usage is TRBV9 and J usage is TRBJ1-1; TRBD1 matches 9 bases. Germline-derived CDR1 and CDR2 are SGDLS and YYNGEE. The CDR3 is made up of 15 amino acids. V was pared by 3 bases and J by 4 bases, with 7 bases of the junction left unmatched. CDR3 DNA sequence: TGTGCCAGCAGCGGACAGGGGGAAGGTGTCACTGAAGCTTTCTTT. Its translation: CASSGQGEGVTEAFF.

The sample holds a few counts of this clonotype. V is TRBV11-3 and J is TRBJ2-2; tentative D call: TRBD1 (6 bases). This CDR3 comprises 14 residues. Trimming removed 4 bases from V and 4 bases from J, with 10 bases in between. Germline V gene lookup returns CDR1 SGHNT and CDR2 YENEEA. DNA for the CDR3: TGTGCCAGCAGCTACACAGGGATCACCGGGGAGCTGTTTTTT. Translating it yields CASSYTGITGELFF.

This clonotype was seen ten or more times. The gene calls are TRBV5-1 and TRBJ2-1; D unclear. The length of the CDR3 is 18 residues. V lost 0 bases to trimming and J lost 0 bases, with 16 bases between them. From germline, CDR1 is SGHRS and CDR2 YFSETQ. The CDR3 region is CASSLGTPLKLSYNEQFF. DNA for the CDR3: TGCGCCAGCAGCTTGGGTACTCCCCTCAAACTCTCCTACAATGAGCAGTTCTTC.

This clonotype was recorded many times. The CDR3 bases are TGCAGCGCGGGGGACAGGTCAAACACCGGGGAGCTGTTTTTT. Protein: CSAGDRSNTGELFF. V is TRBV29-1 and J is TRBJ2-2; TRBD1 agrees at 8 bases. In germline, CDR1 is SQVTM, CDR2 ANQGSEA. This CDR3 contains 14 residues. V lost 7 bases, J lost 2 bases, and 6 bases stayed unmatched.

The V and J genes are TRBV7-2 and TRBJ2-7; D may be TRBD1 (5 bases). This CDR3 has 13 amino acids. V was shortened by 1 base and J by 4 bases, with 8 bases between the two germline ends. Looked up from germline, CDR1 is SGHTA and CDR2 is FQGNSA. CDR3 protein: CASSLEPGYEQYF. The DNA of the CDR3 is TGTGCCAGCAGCTTAGAGCCAGGGTACGAGCAGTACTTC. The entire variable domain, with the rest obtained from reference TRBV7-2 and TRBJ2-7, is as follows: GAGVSQSPSNKVTEKGKDVELRCDPISGHTALYWYRQSLGQGLEFLIYFQGNSAPDKSGLPSDRFSAERTGGSVSTLTIQRTQQEDSAVYLCASSLEPGYEQYFGPGTRLTVT.

This clonotype was detected many times. The chain has TRBV6-1 and TRBJ1-5; a weak D match, TRBD1 (5 bases). CDR1 is MNHNS and CDR2 is SASEGT in the germline V gene. This CDR3 is built from 15 residues. Trimming took off 7 bases at V and 7 bases at J, with 20 bases between the two ends. This CDR3 reads CASTEVVRVRQPQHF. CDR3 nucleotide sequence: TGTGCCAGCACCGAAGTCGTCAGGGTACGCCAGCCCCAGCATTTT.

This clonotype was seen repeatedly, ten times or more. V gene TRBV5-1 combines with J gene TRBJ2-7; a weak D match, TRBD2 (5 bases). Germline V gene data show CDR1 as SGHRS and CDR2 as YFSETQ. CDR3 length: 15 amino acids. The ends were cut back, 4 bases at V and 0 bases at J, with 14 bases in the middle. The CDR3: CASSPSGISSYEQYF. Here the CDR3 DNA reads TGCGCCAGCAGCCCCTCGGGGATCAGCTCCTACGAGCAGTACTTC.

The table lists this clonotype with many counts. The gene calls are TRBV27 and TRBJ2-1; 7 nucleotides align to TRBD2. The germline gives CDR1 MNHEY, CDR2 SMNVEV (reference sequence). V lost 5 bases and J lost 8; bases outside the gene matches: 9. The CDR3 covers 14 residues. CDR3 amino acids: CASSPRGLVDEQFF. CDR3 bases: TGTGCCAGCAGTCCTCGAGGACTAGTCGATGAGCAGTTCTTC.

This clonotype was seen repeatedly, ten times or more. The CDR3 coding sequence is TGTGCCAGCAGCTTAGTAAGGTTTAGGACTAAGCCCTCTGGGGCCAACGTCCTGACTTTC. Its translation: CASSLVRFRTKPSGANVLTF. This chain links TRBV7-8 with TRBJ2-6, with a weak D call TRBD2 (6 bases). Trimming left V 1 base short and J 0 bases short, with 19 bases between. The CDR3 extends over 20 amino acids. CDR1 is SGHVS and CDR2 is FQNEAQ in the germline V gene.

Ten or more counts support this clonotype. The rearrangement joins TRBV3-1 to TRBJ2-7; TRBD1 agrees at 10 bases. CDR3 length equals 16 residues. V lost 0 bases, J lost 4 bases, and 6 bases stayed unmatched. Germline V gives CDR1 LGHDT, CDR2 YNNKEL (reference sequence). Written as DNA, the CDR3 is TGTGCCAGCAGCCAAGATTACGCGGGACAGGGGTACGAGCAGTACTTC. Its protein product is CASSQDYAGQGYEQYF.

This clonotype appeared many times. This chain joins TRBV5-1 and TRBJ2-1; D might be TRBD1 or TRBD2, each matching 5 bases. CDR1 SGHRS and CDR2 YFSETQ come from the germline V gene. The CDR3 extends over 15 amino acids. The ends were cut back, 4 bases at V and 6 bases at J, with 17 bases in the middle. The CDR3 is CASSPKAVGANEQFF. The DNA of the CDR3 is TGCGCCAGCAGCCCCAAGGCGGTCGGGGCCAATGAGCAGTTCTTC.

This clonotype was counted ten times or more. Here the CDR3 DNA reads TGTGCCAGCAGCTTAGAACAGCGGCGTATGAGCTCCTACAATGAGCAGTTCTTC. Its translation is CASSLEQRRMSSYNEQFF. V gene TRBV11-1 combines with J gene TRBJ2-1; tentatively, D is TRBD2 (5 bases). The CDR3 runs to 18 residues. CDR1 and CDR2 (germline): SGHAT, FQDESV (reference sequence). V lost 1 base and J 0 bases, leaving 16 bases between the germline ends.

This clonotype was detected many times. The gene calls are TRBV5-1 and TRBJ2-1; D tentatively reads TRBD1 or TRBD2 (7 bases each). The CDR3 sequence is 16 residues long. The V gene's germline CDR1 is SGHRS and CDR2 YFSETQ. V was cut by 4 bases and J by 7 bases, with 21 bases left in between. The chain's CDR3 is CASSPRQRQGGNEQFF. The CDR3 DNA follows: TGCGCCAGCAGCCCGAGACAGCGACAGGGAGGGAATGAGCAGTTCTTC.

This clonotype was recorded many times. The genes are TRBV5-1 and TRBJ2-7; D not resolved. CDR1 and CDR2 from the germline V gene are SGHRS and YFSETQ. This CDR3 has 14 amino acids. The V end lost 0 bases, the J end lost 0 bases, and 7 bases lay between the germline ends. In DNA form, the CDR3 reads TGCGCCAGCAGCTTGGCCAGGAGCTCCTACGAGCAGTACTTC. Its translation: CASSLARSSYEQYF.

The rearrangement joins TRBV6-2 or TRBV6-3 to TRBJ1-1, with a weak D call TRBD1 (6 bases). Germline V gene data show CDR1 as MNHEY and CDR2 as SVGEGT. This CDR3 spans 12 amino acids. The ends were cut back, 5 bases at V and 8 bases at J, with 12 bases in the middle. CDR3 sequence: CASSPSDREAFF. DNA of the CDR3: TGTGCCAGCAGTCCATCTGACAGGGAAGCTTTCTTT.

This clonotype was detected ten times or more. This chain connects TRBV29-1 to TRBJ2-1; the D is unclear. Per germline, CDR1 SQVTM and CDR2 ANQGSEA. The CDR3 is 14 residues long. With 6 bases removed from V and 4 bases from J, the gap between germline ends came to 16 bases. CDR3 sequence (DNA): TGCAGCGTGCCTTCTCCCACACCGTACAATGAGCAGTTCTTC. Amino acids: CSVPSPTPYNEQFF.

The gene calls are TRBV7-6 and TRBJ2-2; TRBD2 is a possible D gene (6 bases). The length of the CDR3 is 16 residues. Germline CDR1 and CDR2: SGHVS and FNYEAQ. V shed 4 bases and J shed 4 bases, with 16 bases lying between them. The CDR3 nucleotides read TGTGCCAGCAGCTCTGGTACCCAGGGAGGCACCGGGGAGCTGTTTTTT. Translating it yields CASSSGTQGGTGELFF.

This clonotype was picked up many times. The chain recombines TRBV7-3 with TRBJ2-3; D is uncertain. Germline values: CDR1 SGHTA, CDR2 FQGTGA. V was shortened by 0 bases and J by 3 bases, with 10 bases between the two germline ends. The CDR3 sequence is 15 residues long. CDR3 bases: TGTGCCAGCAGCTTAACCCCCCGGGCAACAGATACGCAGTATTTT. Translated, it gives CASSLTPRATDTQYF.

This clonotype was recorded at least ten times. The J gene is TRBJ2-7, the V gene TRBV11-2; the D gene is possibly TRBD1 (6 bases). Deletions cut 7 bases from V and 3 bases from J, with 16 bases between. The CDR3 covers 14 residues. Germline V gives CDR1 SGHAT, CDR2 FQNNGV. CDR3 region: CASTNTGKDYEQYF. The DNA for the CDR3 is TGTGCCAGCACCAACACAGGGAAGGACTACGAGCAGTACTTC.

In this sample, this clonotype turned up many times. The chain carries TRBV28 and TRBJ1-1, with 8 nucleotides matching TRBD1. CDR3 length: 18 amino acids. CDR1 is MDHEN, CDR2 SYDVKM, per germline. V lost 5 bases to trimming and J lost 3 bases; unmatched junction nucleotides: 17. CDR3 sequence (DNA): TGTGCCAGCAGTCGACTCCCCGGGACAGGAGACTTCTACACTGAAGCTTTCTTT. Its protein product is CASSRLPGTGDFYTEAFF.

This clonotype was counted many times. The rearrangement links TRBV27 to TRBJ1-4; tentative D call: TRBD1 (6 bases). The CDR3 is made up of 14 amino acids. Germline V gene lookup returns CDR1 MNHEY and CDR2 SMNVEV (reference sequence). V was pared by 4 bases and J by 3 bases, with 9 bases between. CDR3 coding DNA: TGTGCCAGCAGTTCGGACAGATCTAATGAAAAACTGTTTTTT. It encodes CASSSDRSNEKLFF.

This clonotype was detected ten times or more. This rearrangement joins TRBV27 to TRBJ2-2; 8 bases agree with TRBD1. This CDR3 has 17 amino acids. The germline V gene encodes CDR1 MNHEY and CDR2 SMNVEV (reference sequence). After removal of 3 bases from V and 5 bases from J, the junction contained 11 bases not matched to a gene. The CDR3 nucleotides read TGTGCCAGCAGTTTTTTGGGACAGGTTGGATGGACCGGGGAGCTGTTTTTT. This encodes CASSFLGQVGWTGELFF.

This clonotype was recorded many times. The gene calls are TRBV6-5 and TRBJ2-7; D gene unclear. Trimming pared 0 bases from V and 1 base from J, leaving 10 bases between. The CDR3 spans 15 residues. Germline V gene lookup returns CDR1 MNHEY and CDR2 SVGAGI. The CDR3 DNA reads as TGTGCCAGCAGTTACTCGGCGGAAAGGTCCTACGAGCAGTACTTC. Encoded protein: CASSYSAERSYEQYF.

This clonotype came up many times. CDR3 protein: CASSATSSYEQYF. The CDR3, as DNA: TGTGCCAGCAGCGCAACGTCATCCTACGAGCAGTACTTC. This chain connects TRBV5-5 to TRBJ2-7; no clear D gene. V was cut by 4 bases and J by 1 base, with 9 bases left in between. Germline values: CDR1 SGHKS, CDR2 YYEKEE (reference sequence). The CDR3 runs 13 residues.

The rearrangement links TRBV6-4 to TRBJ2-1, with a tentative D call TRBD2 (6 bases). Germline V gene lookup returns CDR1 MRHNA and CDR2 SNTAGT. This CDR3 is built from 14 residues. The V and J ends lost 2 bases and 6 bases respectively, with 11 bases between them. CDR3 DNA sequence: TGTGCCAGCAGTGACGGGGGGAGCAGCAATGAGCAGTTCTTC. Its translation is CASSDGGSSNEQFF.

The chain has TRBV3-1 and TRBJ1-1; 9 nucleotides align to TRBD1. This CDR3 region has 16 residues. Germline assignment: CDR1 LGHDT and CDR2 YNNKEL (reference sequence). The trim removed 3 bases at V and 6 bases at J, leaving 11 bases unmatched. This CDR3 is CASSHPLGTGPPEAFF. CDR3 DNA: TGTGCCAGCAGCCACCCTTTAGGGACAGGGCCACCTGAAGCTTTCTTT.